This T cell receptor (beta chain) was documented in a study of glioma-infiltrating T cells after dendritic cell vaccination. The CDR3 totals 16 residues. Germline V gene lookup returns CDR1 SGHRS and CDR2 YFSETQ. The V and J ends lost 3 bases and 7 bases respectively, with 20 bases between them. Sequencing was performed with immunoSEQ multiplex PCR; in TCRdb, only in-frame clones are kept and a portion is missing. Of roughly 51,000 clones in the sample, roughly 87% are singletons; the top ten hold approximately 10%. V and J are TRBV5-1 and TRBJ2-1; D might be TRBD2 (6 bases). This sequence originates from a human donor with glioblastoma. The sample consisted of blood, taken before dendritic cell vaccination. The CDR3 region is CASSSGGWRGGNEQFF. The CDR3 DNA reads as TGCGCCAGCAGCTCTGGGGGATGGCGGGGAGGAAATGAGCAGTTCTTC.